Sequencing of this T cell receptor (beta chain) was carried out in a study of monozygotic twins with inflammatory bowel disease. TCRdb re-called the 5' RACE reads, yielding one record per CDR3 amino acid sequence without DNA. The table lists more than 300,000 distinct CDR3 sequences. The V gene's germline CDR1 is SGHRS and CDR2 YFSETQ. This CDR3 region has 17 residues. Whole blood that had not undergone T cell sorting provided the isolated total RNA. Sequencing was carried out using blood. This clonotype was sampled from a human donor with ulcerative colitis or Crohn's disease, or a healthy co-twin of an affected twin (not recorded which). This chain joins TRBV5-1 and TRBJ2-1; without DNA, the TCRdb call of TRBD2 cannot be checked. The CDR3 loop reads CASSLRPTRGGGNEQFF.